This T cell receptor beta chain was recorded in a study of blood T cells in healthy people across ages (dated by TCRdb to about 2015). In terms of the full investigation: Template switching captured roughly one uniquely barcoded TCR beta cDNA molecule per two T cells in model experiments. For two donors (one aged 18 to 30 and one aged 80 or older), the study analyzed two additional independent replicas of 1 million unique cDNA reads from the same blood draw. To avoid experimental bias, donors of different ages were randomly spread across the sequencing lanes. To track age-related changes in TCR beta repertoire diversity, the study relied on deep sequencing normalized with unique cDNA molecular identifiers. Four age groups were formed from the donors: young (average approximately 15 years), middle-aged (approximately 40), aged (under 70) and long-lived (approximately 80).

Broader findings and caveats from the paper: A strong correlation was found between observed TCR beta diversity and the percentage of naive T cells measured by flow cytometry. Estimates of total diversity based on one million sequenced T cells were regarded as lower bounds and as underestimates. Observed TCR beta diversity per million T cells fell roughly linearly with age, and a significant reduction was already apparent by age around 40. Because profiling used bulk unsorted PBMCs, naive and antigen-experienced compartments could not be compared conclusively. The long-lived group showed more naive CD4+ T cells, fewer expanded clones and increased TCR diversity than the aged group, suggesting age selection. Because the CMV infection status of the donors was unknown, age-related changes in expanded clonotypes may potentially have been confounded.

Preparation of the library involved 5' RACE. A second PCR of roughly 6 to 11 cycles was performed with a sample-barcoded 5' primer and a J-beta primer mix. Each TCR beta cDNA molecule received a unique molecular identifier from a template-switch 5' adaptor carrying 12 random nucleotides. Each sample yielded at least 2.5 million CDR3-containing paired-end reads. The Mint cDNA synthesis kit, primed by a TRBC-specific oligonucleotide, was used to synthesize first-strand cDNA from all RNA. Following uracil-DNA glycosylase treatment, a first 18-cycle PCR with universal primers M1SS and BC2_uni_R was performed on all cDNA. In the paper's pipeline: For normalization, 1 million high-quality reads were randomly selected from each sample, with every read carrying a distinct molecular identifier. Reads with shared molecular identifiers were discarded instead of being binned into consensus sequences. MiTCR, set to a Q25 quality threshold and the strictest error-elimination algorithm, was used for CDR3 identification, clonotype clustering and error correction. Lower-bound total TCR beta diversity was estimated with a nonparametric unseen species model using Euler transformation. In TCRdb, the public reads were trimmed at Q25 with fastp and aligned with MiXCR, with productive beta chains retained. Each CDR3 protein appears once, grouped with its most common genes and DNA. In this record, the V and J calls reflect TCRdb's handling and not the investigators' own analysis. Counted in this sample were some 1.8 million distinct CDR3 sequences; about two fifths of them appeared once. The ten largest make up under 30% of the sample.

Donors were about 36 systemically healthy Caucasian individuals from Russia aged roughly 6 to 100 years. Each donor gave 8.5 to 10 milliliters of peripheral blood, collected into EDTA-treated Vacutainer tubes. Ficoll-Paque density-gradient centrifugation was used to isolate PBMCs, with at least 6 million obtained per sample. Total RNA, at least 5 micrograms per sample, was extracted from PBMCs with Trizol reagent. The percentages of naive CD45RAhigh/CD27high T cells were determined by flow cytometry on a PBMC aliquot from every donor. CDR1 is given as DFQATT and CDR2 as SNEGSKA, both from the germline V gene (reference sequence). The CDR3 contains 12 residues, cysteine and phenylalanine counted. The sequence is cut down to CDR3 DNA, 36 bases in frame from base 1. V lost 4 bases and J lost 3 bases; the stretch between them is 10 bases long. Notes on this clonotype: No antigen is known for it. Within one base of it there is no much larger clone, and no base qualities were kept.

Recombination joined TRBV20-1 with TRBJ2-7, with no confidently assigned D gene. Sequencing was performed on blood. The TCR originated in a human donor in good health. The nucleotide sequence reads TGCAGTGCTATAGCTAGGGTCTACGAGCAGTACTTC. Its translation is CSAIARVYEQYF.